A single sample is the source of the 5 T cell receptor beta chains below, sequenced in a study of CD8 T cells in ankylosing spondylitis. TCRdb analysed the 5' RACE reads with MiXCR anew, one entry per CDR3 protein. The data contain around 220,000 distinct CDR3 sequences, more than 9% of them singletons. The source material was blood, either unsorted or a sorted T cell fraction (not recorded which). These receptors were collected from a male donor with ankylosing spondylitis or in good health (not recorded which).

This clonotype was seen repeatedly, ten times or more. The chain has TRBV9 and TRBJ2-7; tentatively, D is TRBD1 (5 bases). There are 14 residues in the CDR3. The V gene lost 0 bases and the J gene lost 2 bases, with 9 bases spanning the gap. The germline V gene encodes CDR1 SGDLS and CDR2 YYNGEE. The CDR3 spells CASSVEEGAYEQYF. CDR3 nucleotide sequence: TGTGCCAGCAGCGTAGAAGAAGGGGCCTACGAGCAGTACTTC.

The V gene is TRBV12-3 or TRBV12-4, the J gene TRBJ2-7, with TRBD1 matching 7 bases. This CDR3 has 14 amino acids. J gave up 2 bases and V 3 bases, and 4 bases lay outside the gene matches. The CDR3 DNA is TGTGCCAGCAGTTTTGATGGGACAGCCTACGAGCAGTACTTC. Residues: CASSFDGTAYEQYF.

At least ten counts were recorded for this clonotype. The chain links TRBV18 to TRBJ2-2, with D tentatively TRBD2 (6 bases). The length of the CDR3 is 17 residues. The V end was cut by 9 bases, the J end by 5 bases, with 25 bases between. Per the germline V gene, CDR1 is KGHSH and CDR2 is LQKENI. The CDR3 here is CASSFAGPSPGTGELFF. The CDR3 DNA reads TGTGCCAGTTCGTTCGCGGGGCCCTCACCCGGGACCGGGGAGCTGTTTTTT.

In its sample, this clonotype was seen a few times. The V gene is TRBV20-1, the J gene TRBJ2-1, with D possibly matching TRBD2 (7 bases). Germline V gene sequence: CDR1 DFQATT, CDR2 SNEGSKA (reference sequence). This CDR3 contains 15 residues. The V end was cut by 1 base, the J end by 7 bases, with 17 bases between. CDR3 protein: CSARAEGGVWNEQFF. The CDR3 coding sequence is TGCAGTGCTAGAGCCGAGGGGGGGGTTTGGAATGAGCAGTTCTTC.

This chain uses TRBV7-8 with TRBJ2-1, with a weak D call TRBD2 (6 bases). The V gene's germline CDR1 is SGHVS and CDR2 FQNEAQ. The germline V and J ends were trimmed by 5 bases and 2 bases, with 13 bases remaining between them. The CDR3 loop spans 15 amino acids. CDR3 amino acids: CASSQRLVPYNEQFF. CDR3 nucleotide sequence: TGTGCCAGCAGCCAGAGACTAGTTCCCTACAATGAGCAGTTCTTC.